The 31 T cell receptor beta chains below all came from one sample that was sequenced in a study of regulatory T cells in long-lasting Graves disease. Sequencing libraries for TCR beta were prepared with iRepertoire HTBI primers and Arm-PCR of CDR3 regions. TCRdb re-analysed the multiplex PCR reads in MiXCR, keeping a single row per CDR3 protein. Of some 400,000 distinct CDR3 sequences in the sample, about 16% were seen once. The time point is: newly diagnosed GD, antithyroid drugs for less than 3 months. RNA extracted from PBMCs served as the sequencing template. These records were also assigned to another study, of T cells in Graves' hyperthyroidism and ophthalmopathy.

The sample consisted of peripheral blood mononuclear cells (PBMCs), taken at new diagnosis, from a patient treated with antithyroid drugs. The receptors originated from a woman younger than 45 with Graves disease.

This clonotype appeared many times. This sequence joins TRBV28 and TRBJ2-1; D is ambiguous. The end of the DNA fits TRBJ2-5 better, so the J call may be wrong. There are 18 residues in the CDR3. The germline V gene encodes CDR1 MDHEN and CDR2 SYDVKM. CDR3 DNA sequence: TGTGCCAGCAGTTCCCGTGTGAGCCTGTCCTCCGGAATTGTGACCCAGTACTTC. This sequence encodes CASSSRVSLSSGIVTQYF.

This clonotype was seen at least ten times. The chain links TRBV2 to TRBJ2-1; 8 nucleotides align to TRBD2. This CDR3 contains 12 residues. V lost 8 bases and J lost 8; bases outside the gene matches: 5. Germline V gene data show CDR1 as SNHLY and CDR2 as FYNNEI. The CDR3 loop reads CASETSAHEQFF. The CDR3 bases are TGTGCCAGCGAGACTAGCGCGCATGAGCAGTTCTTC. Combining the CDR3 with reference TRBV2 and TRBJ2-1 gives the whole variable domain EPEVTQTPSHQVTQMGQEVILRCVPISNHLYFYWYRQILGQKVEFLVSFYNNEISEKSEIFDDQFSVERPDGSNFTLKIRSTKLEDSAMYFCASETSAHEQFFGPGTRLTVL.

In its sample, this clonotype was seen a few times. The chain carries TRBV7-2 and TRBJ2-4; possibly TRBD1 or TRBD2 for D (5 bases each). The CDR3 is 18 residues long. Looked up from germline, CDR1 is SGHTA and CDR2 is FQGNSA. Trimming took off 0 bases at V and 1 base at J, with 16 bases between the two ends. CDR3 sequence reads: CASSLATTGTSAKNIQYF. CDR3 nucleotides: TGTGCCAGCAGCTTAGCAACCACAGGAACTAGTGCCAAAAACATTCAGTACTTC. The entire variable domain, with the rest obtained from reference TRBV7-2 and TRBJ2-4, is as follows: GAGVSQSPSNKVTEKGKDVELRCDPISGHTALYWYRQSLGQGLEFLIYFQGNSAPDKSGLPSDRFSAERTGGSVSTLTIQRTQQEDSAVYLCASSLATTGTSAKNIQYFGAGTRLSVL.

In this sample, this clonotype turned up a few times. J is TRBJ2-3 and V is TRBV7-2; TRBD2 matches at 14 bases. The CDR3 runs to 19 residues. After removal of 4 bases from V and 2 bases from J, the junction contained 11 bases not matched to a gene. Germline V gene data show CDR1 as SGHTA and CDR2 as FQGNSA. The CDR3 nucleotides are TGTGCCAGCAGCTGGGGACTAGCGGGAGAATGTTATGTCACAGATACGCAGTATTTT. Its protein product is CASSWGLAGECYVTDTQYF.

This clonotype was observed at least ten times. The rearrangement links TRBV12-3 or TRBV12-4 to TRBJ2-1; 9 bases are shared with TRBD1. CDR3 length equals 15 residues. The ends lost 5 bases at V and 8 bases at J; junction bases unmatched: 10. CDR3 in amino acids: CASSAGTGPSHEQFF. CDR3 nucleotides: TGTGCCAGCAGTGCCGGGACAGGGCCTAGTCATGAGCAGTTCTTC.

This clonotype was recorded at least ten times. The chain combines TRBV5-6 with TRBJ2-7; no clear D gene. The CDR3 totals 13 residues. Germline CDR1 is SGHDT and CDR2 is YYEEEE. Trimming left V 3 bases short and J 4 bases short, with 11 bases between. CDR3 nucleotide sequence: TGTGCCAGCAGCTCCCGACTGGGGTACGAGCAGTACTTC. Protein sequence: CASSSRLGYEQYF.

This clonotype was seen a few times. This sequence joins TRBV6-1 and TRBJ2-2; D gene ambiguous. V was shortened by 4 bases and J by 0 bases, with 18 bases between the two germline ends. The germline V gene encodes CDR1 MNHNS and CDR2 SASEGT. This CDR3 contains 18 residues. CDR3 in DNA: TGTGCCAGCAGTGTTCTTGAGACCCTACCTTCGAACACCGGGGAGCTGTTTTTT. This sequence encodes CASSVLETLPSNTGELFF.

As to this clonotype: Just one base apart from a much larger clone, this may be a read error. This rearrangement joins TRBV20-1 to TRBJ2-3; 15 nucleotides align to TRBD2. The J call is doubtful: the DNA matches TRBJ2-7 better. The CDR3 is 13 residues long. The V gene's germline CDR1 is DFQATT and CDR2 SNEGSKA (reference sequence). The CDR3: CSGTSGRENEQYF. The CDR3 DNA reads TGCAGTGGGACTAGCGGGAGGGAGAATGAGCAGTACTTC.

This clonotype was seen many times. The chain links TRBV10-3 to TRBJ1-5, with D possibly matching TRBD1 (6 bases). V lost 3 bases to trimming and J lost 0 bases, with 6 bases between them. This CDR3 contains 14 residues. The germline V gene has CDR1 ENHRY and CDR2 SYGVKD. CDR3 region: CAISDRGSNQPQHF. CDR3 coding DNA: TGTGCCATCAGTGACAGGGGTAGCAATCAGCCCCAGCATTTT.

This clonotype turned up a few times. This clone may be a read error of a much larger clone one base away. The chain combines TRBV5-5 with TRBJ1-1; 10 bases match TRBD1. The CDR3 runs to 15 residues. CDR1 SGHKS and CDR2 YYEKEE come from the germline V gene (reference sequence). V dropped 5 bases and J dropped 7; count of bases not matched to a gene: 11. As DNA, the CDR3 is TGTGCCAGCAGGTCGACCGGGACAGGGGACTTTGAAGCTTTCTTT. This encodes CASRSTGTGDFEAFF.

This clonotype was seen at least ten times. This chain joins TRBV12-3 or TRBV12-4 and TRBJ2-1; 9 bases align to TRBD2. This CDR3 contains 14 residues. The J segment lost 10 bases and the V segment lost 2 bases, leaving 6 bases of the junction unmatched. CDR3 DNA sequence: TGTGCCAGCAGTTTAAGACTTAGCGGGAGCGAGCAGTTCTTC. As protein: CASSLRLSGSEQFF.

This clonotype has a handful of counts. Here the CDR3 DNA reads TGTGCCAGCAGTGATCAGGGGGGACAGGGATTTTATGAGCAGTTCTTC. This translates into CASSDQGGQGFYEQFF. The rearrangement links TRBV25-1 to TRBJ2-1; 9 nucleotides match TRBD1. V shed 3 bases, J shed 8 bases, and the junction held 11 bases outside the gene matches. The length of the CDR3 is 16 residues. The germline gives CDR1 MGHDK, CDR2 SYGVNS.

This clonotype was found a few times. The chain recombines TRBV20-1 with TRBJ2-1; 10 nucleotides match TRBD2. CDR1 and CDR2 from the germline V gene are DFQATT and SNEGSKA (reference sequence). The trim removed 0 bases at V and 8 bases at J, leaving 16 bases unmatched. The CDR3 loop spans 18 amino acids. The CDR3 sequence is CSARDLEREGHFMDEQFF. In nucleotides, the CDR3 is TGCAGTGCTAGAGATCTGGAGCGGGAGGGCCATTTTATGGATGAGCAGTTCTTC.

This clonotype was observed at least ten times. The chain combines TRBV30 with TRBJ2-7, with 9 bases aligning to TRBD1. CDR3 length equals 14 residues. Germline V CDR1 and CDR2: GTSNPN, SVGIG (reference sequence). J was trimmed by 6 bases and V by 2 bases; bases with no gene match: 8. The CDR3 sequence is CAWSPQGASLEQYF. The CDR3 DNA sequence: TGTGCCTGGAGTCCACAGGGGGCGTCCCTCGAGCAGTACTTC.

This clonotype was seen more than once but under ten times. The rearrangement joins TRBV4-1 to TRBJ2-1, with TRBD2 matching over 11 bases. CDR1 is MGHRA, CDR2 YSYEKL, per germline. The junction had 17 bases not matched to a gene; V was cut back by 5 bases and J by 8 bases. The CDR3 extends over 18 amino acids. CDR3 loop: CASSDLVLAGGPGDEQFF. The DNA of the CDR3 is TGCGCCAGCAGCGATTTGGTTTTAGCGGGAGGGCCTGGAGATGAGCAGTTCTTC.

A few counts support this clonotype. The chain employs TRBV18 and TRBJ2-1; a weak D match, TRBD1 (6 bases). V lost 2 bases and J 9 bases, leaving 14 bases between the germline ends. CDR1 and CDR2 (germline): KGHSH, LQKENI. The CDR3 length is 14 residues. The CDR3 protein is CASSPEPGVLEQFF. DNA of the CDR3: TGTGCCAGCTCACCAGAGCCAGGGGTCCTTGAGCAGTTCTTC.

This clonotype was recorded at least ten times. CDR3: CASSQGGQGAGEQYF. CDR3 coding DNA: TGTGCCAGCAGCCAAGGAGGACAGGGGGCTGGTGAGCAGTACTTC. V is TRBV3-1 and J is TRBJ2-7; 11 bases match TRBD1. In germline, CDR1 is LGHDT, CDR2 YNNKEL (reference sequence). CDR3 length equals 15 residues. The V and J ends lost 1 base and 7 bases, in that order; junction bases with no gene match: 6.

The chain employs TRBV3-1 and TRBJ2-5, with TRBD2 matching over 12 bases. V was pared by 4 bases and J by 2 bases, with 2 bases of the junction left unmatched. Germline values: CDR1 LGHDT, CDR2 YNNKEL (reference sequence). The CDR3 runs 15 residues. CDR3 nucleotides: TGTGCCAGCAGCCGACTAGCGGGGGCACAAGAGACCCAGTACTTC. Translation: CASSRLAGAQETQYF.

The chain joins TRBV7-9 to TRBJ2-1; 7 nucleotides match TRBD2. V lost 4 bases to trimming and J lost 12 bases; unmatched junction nucleotides: 15. Germline CDR1 is SEHNR and CDR2 is FQNEAQ (reference sequence). CDR3 size: 15 residues. DNA for the CDR3: TGTGCCAGCAGCTCCAGCGGGACGGCCGACCGATGGCAGTTCTTC. Its protein product is CASSSSGTADRWQFF.

The genes are TRBV4-1 and TRBJ2-1, with 11 bases fitting TRBD2. Germline V gene lookup returns CDR1 MGHRA and CDR2 YSYEKL. The CDR3 runs 20 residues. The V and J ends lost 0 bases and 5 bases, in that order; junction bases with no gene match: 15. In DNA form, the CDR3 reads TGCGCCAGCAGCCAAGAGTTCGGTAGCGGGAGGGCAGATTTGGACAATGAGCAGTTCTTC. This translates into CASSQEFGSGRADLDNEQFF.

This clonotype was seen ten or more times. The chain uses TRBV11-2 and TRBJ2-6; D perhaps matches TRBD1 (6 bases). Trimming took off 6 bases at V and 1 base at J, with 10 bases between the two ends. The CDR3 is 15 residues long. Germline values: CDR1 SGHAT, CDR2 FQNNGV. The chain's CDR3 is CASRSQGSGANVLTF. In DNA form, the CDR3 reads TGTGCCAGCAGAAGTCAGGGGTCTGGGGCCAACGTCCTGACTTTC.

Many counts were recorded for this clonotype. CDR3 DNA: TGTGCCAGCAGTTTAGAGCTCCTGAACACTGAAGCTTTCTTT. This translates into CASSLELLNTEAFF. The rearrangement joins TRBV12-3 or TRBV12-4 to TRBJ1-1; D remains ambiguous. The V end was cut by 1 base, the J end by 0 bases, with 6 bases between. CDR3 length: 14 amino acids.

CDR3 in DNA: TGTGCCAGCAGCGTAGGTGGGGTTACCGAGCAGTACTTC. It translates to CASSVGGVTEQYF. The genes are TRBV9 and TRBJ2-7, with unresolved D. CDR3 length equals 13 residues. Germline CDR1 SGDLS, CDR2 YYNGEE. The V and J ends lost 0 bases and 6 bases respectively, with 10 bases between them. The whole variable domain, remainder taken from reference TRBV9 and TRBJ2-7, is DSGVTQTPKHLITATGQRVTLRCSPRSGDLSVYWYQQSLDQGLQFLIQYYNGEERAKGNILERFSAQQFPDLHSELNLSSLELGDSALYFCASSVGGVTEQYFGPGTRLTVT.

The chain links TRBV4-1 to TRBJ2-3, with 13 bases fitting TRBD2. The length of the CDR3 is 18 residues. Germline CDR1 is MGHRA and CDR2 is YSYEKL. The V segment lost 2 bases and the J segment 1 base; nucleotides outside the gene matches: 6. CDR3 sequence (DNA): TGCGCCAGCAGCCAAAGGGAGGGACTAGCGGGACGCACAGATACGCAGTATTTT. This gives the protein CASSQREGLAGRTDTQYF.

In regard to this clonotype: The junction does not match germline at one end; this may be a read error. V and J are TRBV7-7 and TRBJ1-5; 7 bases map to TRBD1. Germline loops: CDR1 SSHAT, CDR2 FNYEAQ (reference sequence). CDR3 length: 18 residues. CDR3 sequence reads: CASSCQGRQGDSNQPQHF. DNA for the CDR3: TGTGCTAGCAGCTGCCAGGGGAGACAGGGCGATAGCAATCAGCCCCAGCATTTT.

This clonotype came up a few times. This chain joins TRBV6-1 and TRBJ1-4; D is perhaps TRBD1 (5 bases). The germline gives CDR1 MNHNS, CDR2 SASEGT. V lost 2 bases, J lost 7 bases, and 11 bases lay in between. The CDR3 length is 14 residues. Here the CDR3 reads CASSEPGGFEKLFF. The DNA for the CDR3 is TGTGCCAGCAGTGAACCGGGGGGTTTTGAAAAACTGTTTTTT.

This chain joins TRBV5-1 and TRBJ2-1; tentative D call: TRBD1 (6 bases). Germline values: CDR1 SGHRS, CDR2 YFSETQ. This CDR3 region has 14 residues. V was clipped by 7 bases and J by 3 bases, with 14 bases between them. This CDR3 is CASGGAGDYNEQFF. The CDR3 coding sequence is TGCGCCAGCGGGGGCGCCGGGGACTACAATGAGCAGTTCTTC.

This clonotype was seen many times. The V and J genes are TRBV20-1 and TRBJ2-3; TRBD2 matches at 11 bases. Trimming removed 8 bases from V and 2 bases from J; junction bases left unmatched: 15. CDR1 and CDR2 (germline): DFQATT, SNEGSKA (reference sequence). The CDR3 runs 17 residues. The CDR3 is CSTAARLGLAVTDTQYF. CDR3 coding DNA: TGCAGTACGGCCGCCAGACTGGGACTAGCGGTCACAGATACGCAGTATTTT.

This clonotype has at least ten counts. The V call is TRBV28, the J call TRBJ2-3; 7 bases fit TRBD2. The CDR3 has 14 amino acids. The junction had 5 bases not matched to a gene; V was cut back by 3 bases and J by 5 bases. CDR1 and CDR2 from the germline V gene are MDHEN and SYDVKM. The CDR3 sequence: CASSLVAGEDTQYF. The CDR3 DNA follows: TGTGCCAGCAGTTTGGTCGCGGGAGAAGATACGCAGTATTTT.

This clonotype has a count of ten or more. The V and J genes are TRBV5-8 and TRBJ1-4; D gene ambiguous. Trimming pared 0 bases from V and 8 bases from J, leaving 11 bases between. This CDR3 has 14 residues. Germline CDR1 and CDR2: SGHTS and YDEGEE. CDR3 amino acids: CASSLGMVSEKLFF. In DNA, the CDR3 is TGTGCCAGCAGCTTGGGGATGGTTTCGGAAAAACTGTTTTTT.

This clonotype turned up a few times. V gene TRBV27 combines with J gene TRBJ2-1; a weak D match, TRBD1 (5 bases). CDR3 length: 15 residues. V lost 5 bases and J lost 2, with 13 bases in between. Germline V lookup: CDR1 MNHEY, CDR2 SMNVEV (reference sequence). DNA of the CDR3: TGTGCCAGCAGTGGACAATCGATTACCTACAATGAGCAGTTCTTC. Its protein product is CASSGQSITYNEQFF.